The source of this T cell receptor (beta chain) is a study of monozygotic twins with inflammatory bowel disease. Study results and limitations: Perhaps reflecting limited power, concordant and discordant twins did not differ in repertoire similarity. A distinction between different T cell subtypes was not possible. Relative to healthy twins, IBD patients had fewer clonotypes in common with others, a gap that was especially apparent with disease activity.

Addition of UMIs with a 6-nucleotide sample barcode was achieved by template switching. TCRdb processed the 5' RACE reads again and assigns one entry to each CDR3 protein, with no DNA. This sample contains around 150,000 distinct CDR3 sequences. The germline V gene has CDR1 KGHSH and CDR2 LQKENI. CDR3 length: 13 amino acids. A word on this clonotype: Its antigen is unknown.

The chain carries TRBV18 and TRBJ2-5; TCRdb reports TRBD1, a call that lacks DNA to check it against. The sequence was obtained from a human donor with ulcerative colitis or Crohn's disease, or a healthy co-twin of an affected twin (not recorded which). Input material: blood. CDR3 residues: CASSPGQLETQYF.